Presented here are 3 T cell receptor beta chains from one specimen sequenced in a study of cytomegalovirus exposure and HLA in healthy donors. The PCR contained 60 Vbeta and 13 Jbeta primers. Assay used: immunoSEQ multiplex PCR; TCRdb lists only in-frame clones, some missing. In the table there are about 140,000 clones, 88% of which are singletons. The sequenced sample consisted of PBMCs. The receptors stem from a woman in her 40s in good health and CMV-seronegative.

This chain joins TRBV7-9 and TRBJ2-6, with TRBD2 as a possible D gene (6 bases). CDR3 length equals 17 residues. The V gene lost 4 bases and the J gene lost 0 bases, with 13 bases spanning the gap. The germline CDR1 and CDR2 sequences are SEHNR and FQNEAQ (reference sequence). Here the CDR3 DNA reads TGTGCCAGCAGCTCGGGGCGGGGACGCTCTGGGGCCAACGTCCTGACTTTC. It encodes CASSSGRGRSGANVLTF.

The chain uses TRBV5-1 and TRBJ2-3; 7 positions agree with TRBD2. Germline values: CDR1 SGHRS, CDR2 YFSETQ. The CDR3 loop spans 17 amino acids. The junction had 11 bases not matched to a gene; V was cut back by 4 bases and J by 0 bases. The CDR3 nucleotides read TGCGCCAGCAGCCCGGCTCCGCGGGAGATTAGCACAGATACGCAGTATTTT. This gives the protein CASSPAPREISTDTQYF.

The J gene is TRBJ1-2, the V gene TRBV10-3, with 7 nucleotides matching TRBD1. Germline CDR1 is ENHRY and CDR2 is SYGVKD. V was pared by 6 bases and J by 8 bases, with 15 bases of the junction left unmatched. CDR3 length: 15 residues. The CDR3 coding sequence is TGTGCCATCAGCCCCACCACAGGGGCGGTCGGGGGCTACACCTTC. Its translation: CAISPTTGAVGGYTF.